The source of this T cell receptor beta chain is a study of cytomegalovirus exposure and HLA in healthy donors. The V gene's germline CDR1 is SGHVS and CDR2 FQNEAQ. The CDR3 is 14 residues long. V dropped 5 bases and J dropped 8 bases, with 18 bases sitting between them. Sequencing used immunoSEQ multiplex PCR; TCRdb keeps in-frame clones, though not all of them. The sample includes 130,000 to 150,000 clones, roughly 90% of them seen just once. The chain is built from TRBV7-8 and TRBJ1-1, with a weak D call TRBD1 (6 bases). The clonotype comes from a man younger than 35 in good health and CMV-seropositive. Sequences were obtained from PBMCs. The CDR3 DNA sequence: TGTGCCAGCAGCCTATGGACAGAGATGACCGAAGCTTTCTTT. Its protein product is CASSLWTEMTEAFF. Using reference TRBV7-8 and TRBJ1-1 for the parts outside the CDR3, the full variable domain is GAGVSQSPRYKVAKRGQDVALRCDPISGHVSLFWYQQALGQGPEFLTYFQNEAQLDKSGLPSDRFFAERPEGSVSTLKIQRTQQEDSAVYLCASSLWTEMTEAFFGQGTRLTVV.